Listed here are 23 T cell receptor beta chains from one sample, sequenced in a study of T cell responses to AZD1222 COVID-19 vaccine (dated by TCRdb to the early 2020s). The library was obtained by the immunoSEQ multiplex PCR assay. The table comes from immuneACCESS by way of TCRdb, which keeps in-frame sequences with V and J called. Part of the clones is missing from these tables; in studies checked, under half for an unresolved V gene and the rest for unknown reasons. This sample lists around 140,000 clones; more than 90% were detected once. The top ten clonotypes cover more than 5% of the sample. Explained via the paper, the time point label denotes: baseline before first vaccination. Material: peripheral blood, obtained on day 0 of AZD1222 vaccination. The receptors come from an adult in good health.

The chain carries TRBV18 and TRBJ2-1; D may be TRBD2 (5 bases). Germline loops: CDR1 KGHSH, CDR2 LQKENI. V shed 2 bases and J shed 4 bases, with 15 bases lying between them. CDR3 size: 16 residues. The CDR3 here is CASSPEVGVRYNEQFF. CDR3 sequence (DNA): TGTGCCAGCTCACCAGAAGTGGGAGTACGTTACAATGAGCAGTTCTTC.

The chain couples TRBV4-2 to TRBJ2-1, with 13 bases lining up with TRBD2. The CDR3 consists of 17 residues. From germline, CDR1 is LGHNA and CDR2 YNFKEQ. V gave up 3 bases and J gave up 4 bases; unmatched junction bases: 6. CDR3 nucleotides: TGTGCCAGCAGCCACGAACTAGCGGGGGGGCAATACAATGAGCAGTTCTTC. Its protein is CASSHELAGGQYNEQFF.

The rearrangement joins TRBV19 to TRBJ2-1; D uncertain. V shed 4 bases and J shed 8 bases, with 15 bases lying between them. CDR1 is LNHDA and CDR2 is SQIVND in the germline V gene (reference sequence). The CDR3 is made up of 14 amino acids. CDR3 region: CASSTPPDWDEQFF. The CDR3 region has the DNA TGTGCCAGTAGTACACCTCCCGACTGGGATGAGCAGTTCTTC.

V is TRBV7-2 and J is TRBJ2-7; 10 bases are shared with TRBD1. The CDR3 covers 15 residues. The germline CDR1 and CDR2 sequences are SGHTA and FQGNSA. V was pared by 3 bases and J by 7 bases, with 9 bases of the junction left unmatched. Here the CDR3 reads CASSFGTGEAGEQYF. In DNA, the CDR3 is TGTGCCAGCAGCTTCGGGACAGGGGAAGCGGGGGAGCAGTACTTC.

This chain links TRBV3-1 (or the pseudogene TRBV3-2) with TRBJ1-1; D gene ambiguous. Germline values: CDR1 LGHDT, CDR2 YNNKEL (reference sequence). The CDR3 is 12 residues long. Trimming removed 5 bases at V and 2 bases at J, with 6 bases between. The CDR3 protein is CASSKDNTEAFF. Written as DNA, the CDR3 is TGTGCCAGCAGCAAGGACAACACTGAAGCTTTCTTT.

The V and J genes are TRBV6-5 and TRBJ2-2; possible D gene TRBD2, 6 bases. The V gene's germline CDR1 is MNHEY and CDR2 SVGAGI. Trimming removed 6 bases from V and 5 bases from J, with 13 bases in between. There are 14 residues in the CDR3. The CDR3 is CASSRDGTTGELFF. DNA of the CDR3: TGTGCCAGCAGCCGGGACGGGACTACCGGGGAGCTGTTTTTT.

This clone was counted only a few times. This chain uses TRBV5-6 with TRBJ1-1, with a tentative D call TRBD1 (6 bases). Trimming removed 4 bases at V and 10 bases at J, with 14 bases between. The germline gives CDR1 SGHDT, CDR2 YYEEEE. CDR3 length: 12 residues. The CDR3 sequence: CASSRGQFTAFF. For the CDR3, the DNA is TGTGCCAGCAGCCGAGGACAGTTTACAGCTTTCTTT.

The J gene is TRBJ2-5, the V gene TRBV5-1; tentatively, D is TRBD1 (5 bases). The CDR3 runs 16 residues. Germline V gene sequence: CDR1 SGHRS, CDR2 YFSETQ. The ends were cut back, 0 bases at V and 2 bases at J, with 14 bases in the middle. DNA for the CDR3: TGCGCCAGCAGCTTGGAGGGGTCTACCCTTCAAGAGACCCAGTACTTC. Its translation is CASSLEGSTLQETQYF.

The V gene is TRBV18, the J gene TRBJ1-1, with D hard to call. This CDR3 has 15 amino acids. V lost 4 bases and J lost 0, with 12 bases in between. Germline assignment: CDR1 KGHSH and CDR2 LQKENI. In DNA, the CDR3 is TGTGCCAGCTCACTATGGTCCGCTATGAACACTGAAGCTTTCTTT. This translates into CASSLWSAMNTEAFF.

The chain uses TRBV28 and TRBJ2-3; no firm D call. Trimming shortened V by 6 bases and J by 0 bases, and 7 bases separated the two germline ends. Looked up from germline, CDR1 is MDHEN and CDR2 is SYDVKM. The CDR3 is made up of 13 amino acids. This chain's CDR3 is CASRLQSTDTQYF. For the CDR3, the DNA is TGTGCCAGCAGACTCCAAAGCACAGATACGCAGTATTTT.

The V and J genes are TRBV4-1 and TRBJ2-1, with TRBD1 identical over 8 bases. This CDR3 is built from 15 residues. Per germline, CDR1 MGHRA and CDR2 YSYEKL. V lost 4 bases to trimming and J lost 4 bases; unmatched junction nucleotides: 6. The CDR3 DNA reads TGCGCCAGCAGCCCTGGGACAGGTACATACAATGAGCAGTTCTTC. Amino acid sequence: CASSPGTGTYNEQFF.

The chain combines TRBV12-3 or TRBV12-4 with TRBJ2-7, with D unclear. This CDR3 has 13 amino acids. Trimming removed 5 bases at V and 3 bases at J, with 11 bases between. Written as DNA, the CDR3 is TGTGCCAGCAGTCGCACCGACGGCTACGAGCAGTACTTC. Its protein is CASSRTDGYEQYF.

This rearrangement joins TRBV4-1 to TRBJ2-5; possibly TRBD2 for D (5 bases). Germline V lookup: CDR1 MGHRA, CDR2 YSYEKL. This CDR3 has 15 residues. Deletions cut 6 bases from V and 4 bases from J, with 18 bases between. The CDR3 here is CASSRTPLGAETQYF. The CDR3 nucleotides are TGCGCCAGCAGTCGGACTCCCCTTGGAGCAGAGACCCAGTACTTC.

The genes are TRBV28 and TRBJ1-6, with 8 bases lining up with TRBD1. The trim removed 1 base at V and 7 bases at J, leaving 9 bases unmatched. Looked up from germline, CDR1 is MDHEN and CDR2 is SYDVKM. This CDR3 spans 17 amino acids. This CDR3 is CASSLSGQGRVNSPLHF. CDR3 in DNA: TGTGCCAGCAGTTTATCCGGACAGGGAAGGGTAAATTCACCCCTCCACTTT.

This clone came up a few times. The V gene is TRBV3-1 (or the pseudogene TRBV3-2), the J gene TRBJ1-2; maybe TRBD1 (6 bases). This CDR3 is 14 amino acids long. Germline V CDR1 and CDR2: LGHDT, YNNKEL (reference sequence). V lost 3 bases and J lost 5, with 13 bases in between. The CDR3 reads CASSQSTGWYGYTF. The CDR3 DNA reads as TGTGCCAGCAGCCAGAGTACAGGGTGGTATGGCTACACCTTC.

This chain uses TRBV6-1 with TRBJ2-1; D not certain. The germline V gene encodes CDR1 MNHNS and CDR2 SASEGT. The length of the CDR3 is 16 residues. The V gene lost 1 base and the J gene lost 2 bases, with 12 bases spanning the gap. The CDR3 DNA is TGTGCCAGCAGTGAAGGTTTTGTCCCTCCCTACAATGAGCAGTTCTTC. Translation gives CASSEGFVPPYNEQFF.

This chain connects TRBV7-9 to TRBJ1-5; D ambiguous. Germline CDR1 is SEHNR and CDR2 is FQNEAQ (reference sequence). This CDR3 is built from 16 residues. V lost 0 bases to trimming and J lost 0 bases, with 9 bases between them. The CDR3 nucleotides read TGTGCCAGCAGCTTAGCCTCGGACTATAGCAATCAGCCCCAGCATTTT. Translation gives CASSLASDYSNQPQHF.

This chain connects TRBV5-1 to TRBJ2-1; D gene ambiguous. V lost 4 bases and J 8 bases, leaving 13 bases between the germline ends. Germline-derived CDR1 and CDR2 are SGHRS and YFSETQ. The CDR3 extends over 13 amino acids. The CDR3: CASSHWGGYEQFF. Written as DNA, the CDR3 is TGCGCCAGCAGCCACTGGGGTGGCTATGAGCAGTTCTTC.

The chain joins TRBV18 to TRBJ1-4; D is ambiguous. The CDR3 is made up of 13 amino acids. V lost 6 bases to trimming and J lost 2 bases, with 7 bases between them. Germline lookup yields CDR1 KGHSH and CDR2 LQKENI. Here the CDR3 reads CASSLDTNEKLFF. DNA of the CDR3: TGTGCCAGCTCCCTTGATACTAATGAAAAACTGTTTTTT.

The gene calls are TRBV19 and TRBJ1-1, with D possibly being TRBD1 (6 bases). The germline V and J ends were trimmed by 4 bases and 4 bases, with 16 bases remaining between them. The CDR3 sequence is 15 residues long. Germline loops: CDR1 LNHDA, CDR2 SQIVND (reference sequence). The CDR3, as DNA: TGTGCCAGTAGTAGGTCGGGGGGGGCAGTCACTGAAGCTTTCTTT. Translation gives CASSRSGGAVTEAFF.

The J gene is TRBJ2-2, the V gene TRBV15, with 8 bases identical to TRBD2. The CDR3 has 15 residues. Losses at the gene ends were 3 bases for V and 7 bases for J; bases not matched to a gene: 7. CDR1 and CDR2 (germline): LNHNV, YYDKDF (reference sequence). The CDR3 here is CATSSGAGAVGELFF. The CDR3 DNA reads as TGTGCCACCAGCAGTGGAGCGGGAGCGGTCGGGGAGCTGTTTTTT.

The V gene is TRBV7-8, the J gene TRBJ1-6, with D unresolved. The CDR3 runs 17 residues. The V gene's germline CDR1 is SGHVS and CDR2 FQNEAQ. V was pared by 2 bases and J by 0 bases, with 11 bases between. Written as DNA, the CDR3 is TGTGCCAGCAGCTTAAGTGTAATCAGCTCCTATAATTCACCCCTCCACTTT. Encoded protein: CASSLSVISSYNSPLHF.

The V call is TRBV27, the J call TRBJ1-1; TRBD1 aligns across 7 bases. The CDR3 covers 16 residues. V shed 6 bases and J 5 bases; nucleotides not matched to a gene: 15. CDR1 is MNHEY, CDR2 SMNVEV, per germline (reference sequence). The CDR3, as DNA: TGTGCCAGCAGCATTCAGGGGGGCCGACAGAGGACTGAAGCTTTCTTT. Its protein product is CASSIQGGRQRTEAFF.